This T cell receptor beta chain appears in the sequencing data of a study of control samples from healthy donors and cancer patients. V lost 5 bases to trimming and J lost 5 bases, with 9 bases between them. This CDR3 comprises 12 residues. The germline CDR1 and CDR2 sequences are MNHEY and SVGAGI. TCRdb's copy holds only in-frame clones and misses some; the assay was immunoSEQ multiplex PCR. The repertoire includes about 100,000 clones, about 82% of them detected once, and 15% to 20% sits in the top ten. The source material was blood. This rearrangement joins TRBV6-5 to TRBJ1-2; perhaps TRBD1 as D (5 bases). The clonotype originates from a man in his thirties or forties in good health. The CDR3 loop is CASSPTAYGYTF. The CDR3, as DNA: TGTGCCAGCAGTCCGACAGCATATGGCTACACCTTC.